The rows below give T cell receptor beta chains drawn from one sample of a study of preoperative IRX-2 immunotherapy in early breast cancer. The data were produced by immunoSEQ multiplex PCR, yet TCRdb's version contains in-frame clones alone and is incomplete. Of roughly 43,000 clones in the sample, about 95% are singletons; the top ten hold over 1.5%. Sample: tumor tissue, taken after IRX-2 immunotherapy. The receptors come from a human donor with breast cancer. CDR3s include the opening cysteine and the closing phenylalanine or tryptophan. The D gene is left open where the match is weak. Some rows mark clone size as missing; the rest say once, few, many or name a class of expanded clone.

J gene | V gene | D gene | clone size | CDR3 protein | CDR3 DNA
TRBJ2-1 | TRBV9 | TRBD2 | NA | CASSVEGMGTSQFF | TGTGCCAGCAGCGTAGAGGGGATGGGGACTAGCCAGTTCTTC
TRBJ2-7 | TRBV4-3 | TRBD2 | NA | CASSHYYLAATFYEQYF | TGCGCCAGCAGCCACTACTATCTAGCGGCAACTTTCTACGAGCAGTACTTC
TRBJ1-2 | TRBV6-5 | NA | NA | CASRTQGTNYYGYTF | TGTGCCAGCAGGACCCAGGGGACGAACTACTATGGCTACACCTTC
TRBJ2-3 | TRBV18 | TRBD2 | NA | CASSPPVAGGTDTQYF | TGTGCCAGCTCACCACCGGTAGCGGGAGGTACAGATACGCAGTATTTT
TRBJ2-7 | TRBV15 | NA | NA | CATSRDHSTNYEQYF | TGTGCCACCAGCAGAGACCACTCGACAAACTACGAGCAGTACTTC
TRBJ2-1 | TRBV4-2 | TRBD2 | few | CASSQDWEGAQFF | TGTGCCAGCAGCCAAGATTGGGAGGGCGCACAGTTCTTC
TRBJ1-2 | TRBV4-2 | NA | once | CASSQGTGDSTYGYTF | TGTGCCAGCAGCCAAGGAACGGGAGACTCTACGTATGGCTACACCTTC
TRBJ2-5 | TRBV5-6 | TRBD2 | NA | CASSLEGLAGQETQYF | TGTGCCAGCAGCTTGGAGGGACTAGCGGGTCAAGAGACCCAGTACTTC
TRBJ2-7 | TRBV7-6 | NA | NA | CASSLGAGDSYEQYF | TGTGCCAGCAGCTTGGGGGCGGGGGACTCCTACGAGCAGTACTTC
TRBJ2-5 | TRBV2 | NA | NA | CASSGELVGTQYF | TGTGCCAGCAGTGGGGAGTTGGTGGGGACCCAGTACTTC
TRBJ1-2 | TRBV6-5 | TRBD1 | NA | CASSHRDRGLYGYTF | TGTGCCAGCAGTCACCGGGACAGGGGGCTTTATGGCTACACCTTC
TRBJ2-2 | TRBV4-1 | TRBD1 | NA | CASSHPPAGTGANTGELFF | TGCGCCAGCAGCCACCCCCCGGCCGGGACAGGGGCGAACACCGGGGAGCTGTTTTTT
TRBJ1-4 | TRBV5-4 | NA | NA | CASSLEVGGLGEKLFF | TGTGCCAGCAGCTTGGAAGTCGGGGGGCTAGGTGAAAAACTGTTTTTT
TRBJ2-7 | TRBV4-3 | NA | NA | CASSQSGHSYEQYF | TGCGCCAGCAGCCAATCGGGACATTCCTACGAGCAGTACTTC
TRBJ2-7 | TRBV28 | TRBD2 | NA | CASSALARGIYEQYF | TGTGCCAGCAGTGCCCTAGCGCGGGGGATATACGAGCAGTACTTC
TRBJ2-7 | TRBV30 | NA | NA | CAWREGRGYEQYF | TGTGCCTGGAGAGAGGGAAGGGGTTACGAGCAGTACTTC
TRBJ2-3 | TRBV9 | TRBD2 | NA | CASSRVLAGGTDTQYF | TGTGCCAGCAGCCGCGTCCTAGCGGGGGGGACAGATACGCAGTATTTT
TRBJ1-5 | TRBV19 | NA | NA | CASGSRDTFRAGNQPQHF | TGTGCCAGTGGAAGCCGGGACACCTTTCGAGCGGGCAATCAGCCCCAGCATTTT
TRBJ2-7 | TRBV7-8 | TRBD1 | once | CASSLPQGPYEQYF | TGTGCCAGCAGCTTACCACAGGGGCCCTACGAGCAGTACTTC
TRBJ2-2 | TRBV7-2 | NA | NA | CASSRAFANTGELFF | TGTGCCAGCAGCCGGGCCTTTGCGAACACCGGGGAGCTGTTTTTT
TRBJ2-1 | TRBV4-3 | NA | NA | CASSQDILTPSSYNEQFF | TGCGCCAGCAGCCAAGATATCCTGACTCCAAGCTCCTACAATGAGCAGTTCTTC
TRBJ2-3 | TRBV27 | TRBD2 | NA | CASGLRGGNTDTQYF | TGTGCCAGCGGCCTACGGGGGGGGAACACAGATACGCAGTATTTT
TRBJ1-1 | TRBV5-1 | NA | NA | CASSFGVNPEAFF | TGCGCCAGCAGCTTCGGCGTAAATCCAGAGGCTTTCTTT
TRBJ2-5 | TRBV9 | NA | NA | CASSVGALQETQYF | TGTGCCAGCAGCGTAGGGGCGCTCCAAGAGACCCAGTACTTC
TRBJ2-7 | TRBV9 | NA | NA | CASSVARASRPYEQYF | TGTGCCAGCAGCGTAGCTAGGGCTAGCAGACCCTACGAGCAGTACTTC
TRBJ2-1 | TRBV11-3 | TRBD1 | NA | CASSLGTGGGYEQFF | TGTGCCAGCAGCTTAGGGACAGGGGGCGGATATGAGCAGTTCTTC
TRBJ1-2 | TRBV5-6 | NA | NA | CASSRGNNYGYTF | TGTGCCAGCAGCAGGGGAAATAACTATGGCTACACCTTC
TRBJ2-2 | TRBV11-1 | NA | NA | CASSSQTWSNTGELFF | TGTGCCAGCAGCTCCCAAACCTGGTCGAACACCGGGGAGCTGTTTTTT
TRBJ2-2 | TRBV7-2 | NA | NA | CASRFGSELFF | TGTGCCAGCAGGTTCGGATCGGAGCTGTTTTTT
TRBJ2-3 | TRBV11-3 | NA | once | CASSLGGMADTQYF | TGTGCCAGCAGCTTAGGGGGCATGGCAGATACGCAGTATTTT
TRBJ1-1 | TRBV9 | NA | NA | CASSETGRNTEAFF | TGTGCCAGCAGCGAGACAGGTCGAAACACTGAAGCTTTCTTT
TRBJ1-2 | TRBV10-3 | TRBD1 | NA | CAISGDRGLGYTF | TGTGCCATCAGCGGGGACAGGGGGCTGGGCTACACCTTC
TRBJ2-1 | TRBV7-9 | NA | NA | CASSSLRGPAYNEQFF | TGTGCCAGCAGCAGCTTGCGGGGCCCCGCCTACAATGAGCAGTTCTTC
TRBJ1-5 | TRBV28 | NA | NA | CASSRQNNQPQHF | TGTGCCAGCAGCCGACAGAATAATCAGCCCCAGCATTTT
TRBJ2-3 | TRBV15 | NA | NA | CATSRDPVDTQYF | TGTGCCACCAGCAGAGATCCCGTAGATACGCAGTATTTT
TRBJ2-1 | TRBV4-1 | NA | NA | CASSQGLGLQEEQFF | TGCGCCAGCAGCCAAGGACTCGGTCTACAGGAGGAGCAGTTCTTC
TRBJ1-2 | TRBV19 | TRBD1 | NA | CASTDLGTAGPYGYTF | TGTGCCAGCACCGATTTGGGGACAGCAGGCCCCTATGGCTACACCTTC
TRBJ2-7 | TRBV5-1 | NA | NA | CASSLASRYEQYF | TGCGCCAGCAGCTTGGCCAGTCGTTACGAGCAGTACTTC
TRBJ2-5 | TRBV27 | TRBD2 | NA | CASSLGLAGGRETQYF | TGTGCCAGCAGTTTAGGTCTAGCGGGGGGGAGGGAGACCCAGTACTTC
TRBJ1-5 | TRBV7-2 | TRBD1 | NA | CASSPTGGRDQPQHF | TGTGCCAGCAGCCCGACAGGGGGCCGGGATCAGCCCCAGCATTTT
TRBJ2-1 | TRBV5-1 | NA | NA | CASSLETQSYNEQFF | TGCGCCAGCAGCTTGGAAACTCAATCCTACAATGAGCAGTTCTTC
TRBJ2-2 | TRBV11-3 | NA | NA | CASSLLSGVNTGELFF | TGTGCCAGCAGCTTACTGAGCGGCGTAAACACCGGGGAGCTGTTTTTT
TRBJ2-2 | TRBV4-1 | NA | once | CASSQVHTTGELFF | TGCGCCAGCAGCCAAGTTCATACCACCGGGGAGCTGTTTTTT
TRBJ2-5 | TRBV7-2 | NA | NA | CASSLDRGQETQYF | TGTGCCAGCAGCTTAGATCGCGGCCAAGAGACCCAGTACTTC
TRBJ2-2 | TRBV5-4 | TRBD2 | NA | CASSLGAGGYTGELFF | TGTGCCAGCAGCTTGGGAGCGGGGGGGTACACCGGGGAGCTGTTTTTT
TRBJ2-2 | TRBV7-9 | NA | NA | CASYATGSLNTGELFF | TGTGCCAGCTACGCCACCGGGTCATTGAACACCGGGGAGCTGTTTTTT
TRBJ1-2 | TRBV7-9 | NA | NA | CASSLEPDSYGYTF | TGTGCCAGCAGCTTAGAACCGGACAGCTATGGCTACACCTTC
TRBJ2-7 | TRBV5-5 | TRBD2 | few | CASRWLSGTSGVSSYEQYF | TGTGCCAGCAGATGGCTGTCCGGGACTAGCGGGGTCAGCTCCTACGAGCAGTACTTC
TRBJ1-1 | TRBV29-1 | TRBD1 | NA | CSVGTGFLSEAFF | TGCAGCGTTGGGACAGGTTTTCTCTCTGAAGCTTTCTTT
TRBJ2-1 | TRBV7-2 | NA | once | CASSHGVARSRDEQFF | TGTGCCAGCAGCCATGGAGTAGCGCGGTCGAGGGATGAGCAGTTCTTC
TRBJ2-7 | TRBV15 | NA | NA | CATSRDQGGGISYEQYF | TGTGCCACCAGCAGAGACCAGGGGGGCGGGATTTCTTACGAGCAGTACTTC
TRBJ1-2 | TRBV4-3 | NA | NA | CASSQELSAFYGYTF | TGCGCCAGCAGCCAAGAATTGTCCGCGTTCTATGGCTACACCTTC
TRBJ2-1 | TRBV11-2 | TRBD2 | NA | CASSPQRPGLADYNEQFF | TGTGCCAGCAGCCCCCAGAGGCCGGGACTAGCGGACTACAATGAGCAGTTCTTC